Listed here is a single TCR beta chain. Germline CDR1 is SEHNR and CDR2 is FQNEAQ (reference sequence). The V and J ends lost 5 bases and 3 bases, in that order; junction bases with no gene match: 14. CDR3 length: 17 residues. This record comes from a study of T cell changes during pregnancy in multiple sclerosis. TCRdb's table, derived via immunoSEQ multiplex PCR, lists solely in-frame clones and lacks some. Of 65,000 to 80,000 clones in the sample, over 85% were seen once. This sample comprised peripheral blood, obtained in the first trimester of pregnancy. This TCR was sampled from a female donor with multiple sclerosis, enrolled in a pregnancy study. V is TRBV7-9 and J is TRBJ2-7; 9 bases are a match to TRBD2. CDR3 sequence (DNA): TGTGCCAGCAGCCTCCAGCCCTTTCGCGGGAGGGACTACGAGCAGTACTTC. Amino acids: CASSLQPFRGRDYEQYF. Full variable domain (remainder filled in from reference TRBV7-9 and TRBJ2-7): DTGVSQNPRHKITKRGQNVTFRCDPISEHNRLYWYRQTLGQGPEFLTYFQNEAQLEKSRLLSDRFSAERPKGSFSTLEIQRTEQGDSAMYLCASSLQPFRGRDYEQYFGPGTRLTVT.